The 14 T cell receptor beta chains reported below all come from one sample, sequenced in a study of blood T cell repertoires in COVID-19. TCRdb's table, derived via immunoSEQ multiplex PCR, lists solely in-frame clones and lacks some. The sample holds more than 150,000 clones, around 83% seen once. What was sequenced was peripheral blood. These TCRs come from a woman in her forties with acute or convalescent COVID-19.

The chain's CDR3 is CASSPRLAGGDEQYF. CDR3 bases: TGTGCCAGCAGTCCCAGACTAGCGGGAGGTGACGAGCAGTACTTC. The V gene is TRBV27, the J gene TRBJ2-7, with TRBD2 matching over 13 bases. V shed 5 bases and J 5 bases; nucleotides not matched to a gene: 6. The CDR3 is 15 amino acids. CDR1 is MNHEY, CDR2 SMNVEV, per germline (reference sequence).

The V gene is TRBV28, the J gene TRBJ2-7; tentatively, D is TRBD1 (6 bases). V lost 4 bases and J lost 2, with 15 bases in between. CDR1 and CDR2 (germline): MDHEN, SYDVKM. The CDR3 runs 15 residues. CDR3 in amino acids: CASSSRGVLAYEQYF. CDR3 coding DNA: TGTGCCAGCAGTTCCAGGGGTGTATTGGCCTACGAGCAGTACTTC. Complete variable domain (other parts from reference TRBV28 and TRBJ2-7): DVKVTQSSRYLVKRTGEKVFLECVQDMDHENMFWYRQDPGLGLRLIYFSYDVKMKEKGDIPEGYSVSREKKERFSLILESASTNQTSMYLCASSSRGVLAYEQYFGPGTRLTVT.

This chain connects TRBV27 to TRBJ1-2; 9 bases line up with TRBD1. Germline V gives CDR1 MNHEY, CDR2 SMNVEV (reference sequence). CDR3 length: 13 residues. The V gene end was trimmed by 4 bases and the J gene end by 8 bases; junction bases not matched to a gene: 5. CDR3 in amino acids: CASSSTGGDGYTF. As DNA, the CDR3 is TGTGCCAGCAGTTCGACAGGGGGGGACGGCTACACCTTC.

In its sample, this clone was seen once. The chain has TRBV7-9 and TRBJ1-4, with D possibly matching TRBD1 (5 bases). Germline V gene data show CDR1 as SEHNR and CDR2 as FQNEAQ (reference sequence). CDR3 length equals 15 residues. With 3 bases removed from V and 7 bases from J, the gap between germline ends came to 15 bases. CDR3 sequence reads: CASSFGRGGGEKLFF. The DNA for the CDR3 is TGTGCCAGCAGCTTTGGGAGGGGCGGGGGTGAAAAACTGTTTTTT. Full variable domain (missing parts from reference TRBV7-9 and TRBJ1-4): DTGVSQNPRHKITKRGQNVTFRCDPISEHNRLYWYRQTLGQGPEFLTYFQNEAQLEKSRLLSDRFSAERPKGSFSTLEIQRTEQGDSAMYLCASSFGRGGGEKLFFGSGTQLSVL.

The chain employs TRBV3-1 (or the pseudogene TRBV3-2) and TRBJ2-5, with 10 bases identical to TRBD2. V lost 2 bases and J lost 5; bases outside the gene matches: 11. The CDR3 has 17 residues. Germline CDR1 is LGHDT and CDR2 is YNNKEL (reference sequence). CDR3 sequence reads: CASSQRQSGGGGETQYF. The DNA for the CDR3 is TGTGCCAGCAGCCAACGGCAGAGCGGGGGGGGCGGGGAGACCCAGTACTTC.

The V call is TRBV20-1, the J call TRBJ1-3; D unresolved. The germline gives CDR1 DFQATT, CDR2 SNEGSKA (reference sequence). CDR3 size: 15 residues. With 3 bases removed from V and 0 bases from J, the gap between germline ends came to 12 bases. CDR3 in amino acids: CSASSGWSSGNTIYF. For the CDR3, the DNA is TGCAGTGCTAGTAGTGGGTGGAGCTCTGGAAACACCATATATTTT.

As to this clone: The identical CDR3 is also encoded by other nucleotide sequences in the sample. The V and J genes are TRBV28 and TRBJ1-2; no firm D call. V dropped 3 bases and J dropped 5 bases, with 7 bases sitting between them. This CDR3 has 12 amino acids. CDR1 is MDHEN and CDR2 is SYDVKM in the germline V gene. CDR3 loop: CASSLGGYGYTF. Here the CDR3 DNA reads TGTGCCAGCAGTTTGGGAGGATATGGCTACACCTTC.

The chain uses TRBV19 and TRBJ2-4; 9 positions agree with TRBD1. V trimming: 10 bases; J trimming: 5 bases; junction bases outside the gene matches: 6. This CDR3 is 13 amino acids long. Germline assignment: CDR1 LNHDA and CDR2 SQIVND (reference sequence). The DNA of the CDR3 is TGTGCCATCGCACAGGGGGCACAAAACATTCAGTACTTC. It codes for CAIAQGAQNIQYF.

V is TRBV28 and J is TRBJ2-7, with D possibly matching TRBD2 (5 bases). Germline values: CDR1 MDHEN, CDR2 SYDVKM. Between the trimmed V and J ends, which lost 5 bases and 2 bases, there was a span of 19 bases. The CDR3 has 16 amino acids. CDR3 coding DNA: TGTGCCAGCAGTCACTCTAGCACTCCTAGAACCTACGAGCAGTACTTC. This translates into CASSHSSTPRTYEQYF.

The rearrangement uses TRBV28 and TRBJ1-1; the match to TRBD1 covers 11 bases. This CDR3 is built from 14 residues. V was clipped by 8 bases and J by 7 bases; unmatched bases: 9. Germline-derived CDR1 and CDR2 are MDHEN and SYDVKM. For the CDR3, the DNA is TGTGCCAGCTGGGACAGGGGGAGTTTCGGTGAAGCTTTCTTT. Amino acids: CASWDRGSFGEAFF.

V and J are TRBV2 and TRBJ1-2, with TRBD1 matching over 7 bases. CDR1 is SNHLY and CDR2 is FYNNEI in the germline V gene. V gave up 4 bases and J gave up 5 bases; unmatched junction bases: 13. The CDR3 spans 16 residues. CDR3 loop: CASSATGDPVPYGYTF. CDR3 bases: TGTGCCAGCAGTGCTACAGGGGATCCAGTTCCTTATGGCTACACCTTC.

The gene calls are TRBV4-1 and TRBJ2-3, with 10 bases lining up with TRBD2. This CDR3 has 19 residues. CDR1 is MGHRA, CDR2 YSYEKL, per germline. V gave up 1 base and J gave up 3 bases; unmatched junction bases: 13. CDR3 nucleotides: TGCGCCAGCAGCCAAGGGGCACTAGCGGGGAGTGGACTTACAGATACGCAGTATTTT. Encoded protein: CASSQGALAGSGLTDTQYF.

CDR3 DNA: TGTGCCTGGAACAGGGAGGGCGACTCTGGAAACACCATATATTTT. It encodes CAWNREGDSGNTIYF. The chain carries TRBV30 and TRBJ1-3; D possibly corresponds to TRBD1 (6 bases). CDR1 and CDR2 from the germline V gene are GTSNPN and SVGIG (reference sequence). This CDR3 region has 15 residues. Trimming removed 4 bases from V and 0 bases from J, with 13 bases in between.

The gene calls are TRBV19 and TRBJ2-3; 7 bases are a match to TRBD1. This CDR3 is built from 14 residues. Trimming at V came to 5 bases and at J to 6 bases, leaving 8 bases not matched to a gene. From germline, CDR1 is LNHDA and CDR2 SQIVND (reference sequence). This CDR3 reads CASSSTGTDDTQYF. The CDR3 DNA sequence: TGTGCCAGTAGTTCAACCGGGACAGACGATACGCAGTATTTT.